One sample yielded the 20 T cell receptor beta chains listed below, sequenced in a study of molecular identifiers for immune sequencing clone quantification. Each CDR3 protein gets one entry after TCRdb re-called the PCR reads with MiXCR. The profile covers some 320,000 distinct CDR3 sequences, with roughly a quarter appearing a single time and 0.74% taken by the ten largest. What was sequenced was naive CD8+ T cells from blood, with Jurkat cell RNA spiked in. The subset here: FACS-sorted CD8+CD4-CCR7+CD45RA+ naive T cells. The receptors were gathered from a human donor in good health. Some libraries in this study had Jurkat cell RNA spiked in.

This clonotype occurred a few times. The rearrangement uses TRBV27 and TRBJ1-5; D is unresolved. Germline V gene lookup returns CDR1 MNHEY and CDR2 SMNVEV (reference sequence). CDR3 size: 13 residues. Trimming pared 3 bases from V and 1 base from J, leaving 4 bases between. In DNA, the CDR3 is TGTGCCAGCAGTTTGATGAGCAATCAGCCCCAGCATTTT. It codes for CASSLMSNQPQHF.

Only one count was recorded for this clonotype. A much larger clone differs by one base, so this may be a read error. The chain uses TRBV27 and TRBJ2-3, with TRBD2 as a possible D gene (5 bases). Trimming removed 3 bases at V and 4 bases at J, with 14 bases between. The CDR3 contains 15 residues. Looked up from germline, CDR1 is MNHEY and CDR2 is SMNVEV (reference sequence). The DNA of the CDR3 is TGTGCCAGCAGTTTTAACGGGGTGGCGGCAGATACGCAGTATTTT. Protein sequence: CASSFNGVAADTQYF.

In its sample, this clonotype was seen many times. The chain is built from TRBV5-1 and TRBJ2-3; TRBD2 aligns across 13 bases. Trimming took 5 bases from V and 3 from J; bases not matched to a gene: 3. The CDR3 is made up of 15 amino acids. CDR1 and CDR2 (germline): SGHRS, YFSETQ. The CDR3 protein is CASRKGLAGTDTQYF. CDR3 sequence (DNA): TGCGCCAGCAGAAAGGGACTAGCGGGAACAGATACGCAGTATTTT.

The table lists this clonotype with a few counts. The chain couples TRBV4-1 to TRBJ2-7; D uncertain. V was cut by 0 bases and J by 1 base, with 10 bases left in between. Germline assignment: CDR1 MGHRA and CDR2 YSYEKL. The length of the CDR3 is 15 residues. CDR3 in amino acids: CASSQDWTRSYEQYF. In nucleotides, the CDR3 is TGCGCCAGCAGCCAAGACTGGACCAGATCCTACGAGCAGTACTTC.

This clonotype was observed a handful of times. V gene TRBV24-1 combines with J gene TRBJ2-1; the D gene is possibly TRBD2 (6 bases). The CDR3 has 16 amino acids. V dropped 2 bases and J dropped 7 bases, with 17 bases sitting between them. CDR1 is KGHDR, CDR2 SFDVKD, per germline. The chain's CDR3 is CATSDYGGKWANEQFF. The DNA for the CDR3 is TGTGCCACCAGTGATTACGGCGGGAAGTGGGCTAATGAGCAGTTCTTC.

This chain joins TRBV6-5 and TRBJ1-1; D is unresolved. The length of the CDR3 is 17 residues. The V and J ends lost 0 bases and 8 bases respectively, with 22 bases between them. Germline lookup yields CDR1 MNHEY and CDR2 SVGAGI. Written as DNA, the CDR3 is TGTGCCAGCAGTTACTCGAGTTTGTTGGAGCCCGAATCGGAAGCTTTCTTT. As protein: CASSYSSLLEPESEAFF.

The V and J genes are TRBV6-6 and TRBJ2-3; D not certain. The CDR3 is 18 amino acids. Per germline, CDR1 MNHNY and CDR2 SVGAGI (reference sequence). With 0 bases removed from V and 1 base from J, the gap between germline ends came to 17 bases. CDR3: CASSYSPARVVGTDTQYF. CDR3 DNA: TGTGCCAGCAGTTACTCCCCCGCCCGGGTTGTGGGCACAGATACGCAGTATTTT.

The chain employs TRBV27 and TRBJ2-4; 7 bases align to TRBD1. J was trimmed by 1 base and V by 5 bases; bases with no gene match: 8. The CDR3 loop spans 16 amino acids. CDR1 and CDR2 from the germline V gene are MNHEY and SMNVEV (reference sequence). CDR3 residues: CASSQWTGEAKNIQYF. The CDR3 bases are TGTGCCAGCAGTCAATGGACAGGAGAGGCCAAAAACATTCAGTACTTC.

A word on this clonotype: A read error may be the cause here, since a much bigger clone is one base away. The genes are TRBV28 and TRBJ2-5, with D perhaps TRBD1 or TRBD2 (5 bases each). In germline, CDR1 is MDHEN, CDR2 SYDVKM. This CDR3 is built from 21 residues. The CDR3, as DNA: TGTGCCAGCAGAGGGATCGAAGCCGGGACGCCAATAAGGAAGTCCCAAGAGGCCCAGTACTTC. It specifies CASRGIEAGTPIRKSQEAQYF.

This clonotype has at least ten counts. This sequence joins TRBV28 and TRBJ2-3, with D maybe TRBD2 (5 bases). This CDR3 comprises 14 residues. The V end lost 3 bases, the J end lost 0 bases, and 7 bases lay between the germline ends. The germline CDR1 and CDR2 sequences are MDHEN and SYDVKM. CDR3 nucleotides: TGTGCCAGCAGTTTTAGCGTGAGCACAGATACGCAGTATTTT. Its translation: CASSFSVSTDTQYF.

Concerning this clonotype: This clone may be a read error of a much larger clone one base away. The chain combines TRBV5-4 with TRBJ2-5; 7 bases are shared with TRBD2. The length of the CDR3 is 14 residues. The V gene's germline CDR1 is SGHNT and CDR2 YYREEE (reference sequence). In DNA, the CDR3 is TGTGCCAGCAGCCCGGGGGAGGGTCCAGAGACCCGGTACTTC. Translated, it gives CASSPGEGPETRYF.

This clonotype was seen more than once but under ten times. The rearrangement links TRBV7-2 to TRBJ1-1; D not certain. V lost 1 base to trimming and J lost 9 bases, with 15 bases between them. CDR1 is SGHTA, CDR2 FQGNSA, per germline. The CDR3 spans 14 residues. The CDR3 DNA reads TGTGCCAGCAGCTTAGATTCGAGCCCGGTCCAAGCTTTCTTT. Translated: CASSLDSSPVQAFF.

This chain links TRBV19 with TRBJ2-1; a weak D match, TRBD2 (7 bases). CDR3 size: 14 residues. The V gene lost 5 bases and the J gene lost 4 bases, with 12 bases spanning the gap. Per the germline V gene, CDR1 is LNHDA and CDR2 is SQIVND (reference sequence). In nucleotides, the CDR3 is TGTGCCAGTAGTTGGGGGGGCGGGTACAATGAGCAGTTCTTC. It codes for CASSWGGGYNEQFF.

This clonotype was recorded a few times. The chain employs TRBV4-3 and TRBJ2-3, with 9 positions matching TRBD2. V shed 0 bases, J shed 0 bases, and the junction held 4 bases outside the gene matches. The germline gives CDR1 LGHNA, CDR2 YSLEER. CDR3 length: 17 residues. The CDR3 DNA reads TGCGCCAGCAGCCAAGATATAGCGGGAGCGAGCACAGATACGCAGTATTTT. Protein: CASSQDIAGASTDTQYF.

This CDR3 reads CASSPSGRGGYDEQFF. As DNA, the CDR3 is TGTGCCAGCAGCCCTAGCGGGAGAGGTGGTTATGATGAGCAGTTCTTC. The chain recombines TRBV9 with TRBJ2-1; 10 bases match TRBD2. The CDR3 length is 16 residues. V trimming: 4 bases; J trimming: 8 bases; junction bases outside the gene matches: 12. Germline V CDR1 and CDR2: SGDLS, YYNGEE.

About this clonotype: A much larger clone sits a single nucleotide away, making a read error possible. V and J are TRBV9 and TRBJ1-5; D ambiguous. The CDR3 runs to 14 residues. Germline V lookup: CDR1 SGDLS, CDR2 YYNGEE. V lost 3 bases, J lost 5 bases, and 12 bases lay in between. CDR3 in amino acids: CASSAAGQDQPQHF. The CDR3 bases are TGTGCCAGCAGCGCAGCTGGCCAAGATCAGCCCCAGCATTTT.

This clonotype has a handful of counts. The chain employs TRBV12-3 or TRBV12-4 and TRBJ1-2, with 9 bases that match TRBD1. The CDR3 is made up of 16 amino acids. V lost 8 bases and J lost 0; bases outside the gene matches: 10. CDR3: CASSPGRQGANYGYTF. CDR3 nucleotide sequence: TGTGCCAGCTCCCCCGGGCGACAGGGGGCTAACTATGGCTACACCTTC.

V usage is TRBV27 and J usage is TRBJ2-7, with TRBD2 matching 11 bases. Unmatched junction bases numbered 9, after V lost 7 bases and J lost 4 bases. The germline V gene has CDR1 MNHEY and CDR2 SMNVEV (reference sequence). There are 15 residues in the CDR3. The CDR3 region is CASKIAGGPGYEQYF. DNA of the CDR3: TGTGCCAGCAAAATAGCGGGAGGGCCTGGGTACGAGCAGTACTTC.

This clonotype was found many times. J is TRBJ2-1 and V is TRBV7-2; D is undetermined. The V end was cut by 0 bases, the J end by 8 bases, with 5 bases between. This CDR3 is built from 12 residues. CDR1 SGHTA and CDR2 FQGNSA come from the germline V gene. CDR3 DNA sequence: TGTGCCAGCAGCTTAGCGCCTCATGAGCAGTTCTTC. Its translation is CASSLAPHEQFF.

Regarding this clonotype: This may come from a read error, since a much larger clone is one base off. The chain joins TRBV18 to TRBJ1-2; no definite D call. The CDR3 length is 15 residues. Germline V gene sequence: CDR1 KGHSH, CDR2 LQKENI. CDR3 region: CASSPHPNTPNGYAF. In DNA form, the CDR3 reads TGTGCCAGCTCACCTCATCCAAATACCCCGAATGGCTACGCCTTC. Based on the CDR3 plus reference TRBV18 and TRBJ1-2, the full variable domain is NAGVMQNPRHLVRRRGQEARLRCSPMKGHSHVYWYRQLPEEGLKFMVYLQKENIIDESGMPKERFSAEFPKEGPSILRIQQVVRGDSAAYFCASSPHPNTPNGYAFGSGTRLTVV.